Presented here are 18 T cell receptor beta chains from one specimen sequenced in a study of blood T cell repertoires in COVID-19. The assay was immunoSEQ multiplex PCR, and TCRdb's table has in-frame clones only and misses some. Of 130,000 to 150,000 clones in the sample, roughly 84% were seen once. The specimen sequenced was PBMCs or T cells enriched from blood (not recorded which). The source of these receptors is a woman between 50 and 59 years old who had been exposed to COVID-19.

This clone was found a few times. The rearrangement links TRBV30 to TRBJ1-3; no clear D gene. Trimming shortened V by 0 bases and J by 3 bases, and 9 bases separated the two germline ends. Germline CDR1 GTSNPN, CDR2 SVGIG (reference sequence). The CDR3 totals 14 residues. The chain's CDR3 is CAWSVGGVGNTIYF. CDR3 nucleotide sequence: TGTGCCTGGAGTGTCGGCGGGGTTGGAAACACCATATATTTT.

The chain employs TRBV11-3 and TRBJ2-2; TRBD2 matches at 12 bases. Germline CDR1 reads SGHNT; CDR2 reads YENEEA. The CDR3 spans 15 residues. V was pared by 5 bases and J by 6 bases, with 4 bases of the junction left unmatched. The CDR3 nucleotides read TGTGCCAGCAGCCTTACTAGCGGGGGGCCCGGGGAGCTGTTTTTT. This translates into CASSLTSGGPGELFF.

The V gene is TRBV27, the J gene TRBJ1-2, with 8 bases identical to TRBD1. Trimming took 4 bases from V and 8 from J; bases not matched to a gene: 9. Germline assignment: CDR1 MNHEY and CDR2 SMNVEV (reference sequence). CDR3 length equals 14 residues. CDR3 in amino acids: CASSYRTGNRGYTF. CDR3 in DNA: TGTGCCAGCAGTTATCGGACAGGGAATCGGGGCTACACCTTC.

CDR3 region: CASSPPRGYNEKLFF. CDR3 DNA sequence: TGCGCCAGCAGTCCCCCGAGGGGGTATAATGAAAAACTGTTTTTT. The J gene is TRBJ1-4, the V gene TRBV10-2, with TRBD1 as a possible D gene (6 bases). V lost 5 bases, J lost 4 bases, and 14 bases lay in between. Germline V CDR1 and CDR2: WSHSY, SAAADI. The CDR3 sequence is 15 residues long.

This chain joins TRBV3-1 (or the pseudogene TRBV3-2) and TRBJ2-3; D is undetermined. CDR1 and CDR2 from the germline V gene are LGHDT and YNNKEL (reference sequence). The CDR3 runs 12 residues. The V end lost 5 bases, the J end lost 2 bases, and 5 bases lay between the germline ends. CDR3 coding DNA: TGTGCCAGCAGCTTTCACACAGATACGCAGTATTTT. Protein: CASSFHTDTQYF.

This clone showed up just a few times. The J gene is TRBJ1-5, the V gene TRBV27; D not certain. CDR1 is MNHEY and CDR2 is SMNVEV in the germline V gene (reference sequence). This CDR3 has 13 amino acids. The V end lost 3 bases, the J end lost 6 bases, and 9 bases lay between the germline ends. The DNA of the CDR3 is TGTGCCAGCAGTTTTGGAGGGTTTCAGCCCCAGCATTTT. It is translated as CASSFGGFQPQHF.

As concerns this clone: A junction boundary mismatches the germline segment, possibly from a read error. CDR3 DNA sequence: TGTGCTAGCAGCTTAGTCGGGGCGAACACCGGGGAGCTGTTTTTT. It encodes CASSLVGANTGELFF. The gene calls are TRBV7-7 and TRBJ2-2, with D tentatively TRBD2 (5 bases). Germline V gene lookup returns CDR1 SSHAT and CDR2 FNYEAQ (reference sequence). This CDR3 has 15 residues.

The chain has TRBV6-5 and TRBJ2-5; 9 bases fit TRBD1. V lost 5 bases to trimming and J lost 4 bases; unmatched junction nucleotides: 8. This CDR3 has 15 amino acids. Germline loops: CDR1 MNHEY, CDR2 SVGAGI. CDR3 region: CASSIRDRAAETQYF. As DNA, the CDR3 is TGTGCCAGCAGTATCCGGGACAGGGCAGCAGAGACCCAGTACTTC.

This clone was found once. Here the CDR3 reads CSVVGGRPSEQYF. CDR3 DNA sequence: TGCAGCGTCGTTGGCGGGAGGCCATCGGAGCAGTACTTC. The chain carries TRBV29-1 and TRBJ2-7; TRBD2 aligns across 8 bases. The CDR3 contains 13 residues. Germline assignment: CDR1 SQVTM and CDR2 ANQGSEA. J was trimmed by 7 bases and V by 6 bases; bases with no gene match: 11.

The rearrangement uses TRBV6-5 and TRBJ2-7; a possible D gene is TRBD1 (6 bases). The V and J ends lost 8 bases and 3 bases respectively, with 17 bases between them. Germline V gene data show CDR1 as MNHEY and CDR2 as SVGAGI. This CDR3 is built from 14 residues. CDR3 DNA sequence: TGTGCCAGCGCCGCTGGGGGCTTCTTCTACGAGCAGTACTTC. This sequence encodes CASAAGGFFYEQYF.

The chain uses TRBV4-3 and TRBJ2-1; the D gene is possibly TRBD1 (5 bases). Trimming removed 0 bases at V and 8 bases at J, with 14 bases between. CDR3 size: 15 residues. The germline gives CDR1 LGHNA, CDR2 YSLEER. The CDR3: CASSQDLGVYDEQFF. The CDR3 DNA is TGCGCCAGCAGCCAAGATCTAGGGGTATATGATGAGCAGTTCTTC.

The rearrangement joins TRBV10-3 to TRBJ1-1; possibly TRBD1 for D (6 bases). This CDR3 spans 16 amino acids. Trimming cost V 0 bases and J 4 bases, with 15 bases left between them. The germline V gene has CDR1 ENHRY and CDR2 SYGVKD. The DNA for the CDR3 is TGTGCCATCAGTGAGTCCGAGGGGGTCGGGTCCACTGAAGCTTTCTTT. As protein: CAISESEGVGSTEAFF.

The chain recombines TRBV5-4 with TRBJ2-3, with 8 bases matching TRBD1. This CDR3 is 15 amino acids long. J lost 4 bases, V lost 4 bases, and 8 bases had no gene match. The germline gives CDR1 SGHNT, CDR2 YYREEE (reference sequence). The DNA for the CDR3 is TGTGCCAGCAGCCAAGGGACAGGTCCTTCAGATACGCAGTATTTT. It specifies CASSQGTGPSDTQYF.

CDR3 sequence (DNA): TGTGCCAGCAGCCAAGGACAGTCGTCGGCTTCACCCCTCCACTTT. Encoded protein: CASSQGQSSASPLHF. The rearrangement joins TRBV3-1 (or the pseudogene TRBV3-2) to TRBJ1-6; weak D call: TRBD1 (5 bases). The V gene lost 1 base and the J gene lost 9 bases, with 13 bases spanning the gap. The germline V gene has CDR1 LGHDT and CDR2 YNNKEL (reference sequence). CDR3 size: 15 residues.

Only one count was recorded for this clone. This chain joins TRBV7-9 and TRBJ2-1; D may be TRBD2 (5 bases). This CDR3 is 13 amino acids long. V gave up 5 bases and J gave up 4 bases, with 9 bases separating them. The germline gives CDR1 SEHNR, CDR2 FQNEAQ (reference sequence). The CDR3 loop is CASSLGEYNEQFF. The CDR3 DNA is TGTGCCAGCAGCCTCGGGGAATACAATGAGCAGTTCTTC. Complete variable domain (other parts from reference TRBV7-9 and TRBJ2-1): DTGVSQNPRHKITKRGQNVTFRCDPISEHNRLYWYRQTLGQGPEFLTYFQNEAQLEKSRLLSDRFSAERPKGSFSTLEIQRTEQGDSAMYLCASSLGEYNEQFFGPGTRLTVL.

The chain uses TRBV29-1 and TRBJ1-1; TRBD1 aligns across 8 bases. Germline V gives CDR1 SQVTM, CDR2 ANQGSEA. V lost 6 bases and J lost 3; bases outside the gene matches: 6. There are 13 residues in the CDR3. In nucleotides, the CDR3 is TGCAGCGTCGCCAGACAGGGGTACACTGAAGCTTTCTTT. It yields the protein CSVARQGYTEAFF.

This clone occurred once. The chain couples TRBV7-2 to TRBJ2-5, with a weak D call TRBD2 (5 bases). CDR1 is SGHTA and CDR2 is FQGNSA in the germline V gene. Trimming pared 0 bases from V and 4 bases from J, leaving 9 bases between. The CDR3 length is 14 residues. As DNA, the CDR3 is TGTGCCAGCAGCTTAGCACGTGCGGGAGAGACCCAGTACTTC. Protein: CASSLARAGETQYF.

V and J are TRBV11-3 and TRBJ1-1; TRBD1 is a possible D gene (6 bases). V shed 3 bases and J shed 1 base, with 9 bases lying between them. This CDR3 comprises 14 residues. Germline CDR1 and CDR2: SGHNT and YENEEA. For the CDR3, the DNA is TGTGCCAGCAGCTTCCGAGGGGGGAACACTGAAGCTTTCTTT. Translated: CASSFRGGNTEAFF.